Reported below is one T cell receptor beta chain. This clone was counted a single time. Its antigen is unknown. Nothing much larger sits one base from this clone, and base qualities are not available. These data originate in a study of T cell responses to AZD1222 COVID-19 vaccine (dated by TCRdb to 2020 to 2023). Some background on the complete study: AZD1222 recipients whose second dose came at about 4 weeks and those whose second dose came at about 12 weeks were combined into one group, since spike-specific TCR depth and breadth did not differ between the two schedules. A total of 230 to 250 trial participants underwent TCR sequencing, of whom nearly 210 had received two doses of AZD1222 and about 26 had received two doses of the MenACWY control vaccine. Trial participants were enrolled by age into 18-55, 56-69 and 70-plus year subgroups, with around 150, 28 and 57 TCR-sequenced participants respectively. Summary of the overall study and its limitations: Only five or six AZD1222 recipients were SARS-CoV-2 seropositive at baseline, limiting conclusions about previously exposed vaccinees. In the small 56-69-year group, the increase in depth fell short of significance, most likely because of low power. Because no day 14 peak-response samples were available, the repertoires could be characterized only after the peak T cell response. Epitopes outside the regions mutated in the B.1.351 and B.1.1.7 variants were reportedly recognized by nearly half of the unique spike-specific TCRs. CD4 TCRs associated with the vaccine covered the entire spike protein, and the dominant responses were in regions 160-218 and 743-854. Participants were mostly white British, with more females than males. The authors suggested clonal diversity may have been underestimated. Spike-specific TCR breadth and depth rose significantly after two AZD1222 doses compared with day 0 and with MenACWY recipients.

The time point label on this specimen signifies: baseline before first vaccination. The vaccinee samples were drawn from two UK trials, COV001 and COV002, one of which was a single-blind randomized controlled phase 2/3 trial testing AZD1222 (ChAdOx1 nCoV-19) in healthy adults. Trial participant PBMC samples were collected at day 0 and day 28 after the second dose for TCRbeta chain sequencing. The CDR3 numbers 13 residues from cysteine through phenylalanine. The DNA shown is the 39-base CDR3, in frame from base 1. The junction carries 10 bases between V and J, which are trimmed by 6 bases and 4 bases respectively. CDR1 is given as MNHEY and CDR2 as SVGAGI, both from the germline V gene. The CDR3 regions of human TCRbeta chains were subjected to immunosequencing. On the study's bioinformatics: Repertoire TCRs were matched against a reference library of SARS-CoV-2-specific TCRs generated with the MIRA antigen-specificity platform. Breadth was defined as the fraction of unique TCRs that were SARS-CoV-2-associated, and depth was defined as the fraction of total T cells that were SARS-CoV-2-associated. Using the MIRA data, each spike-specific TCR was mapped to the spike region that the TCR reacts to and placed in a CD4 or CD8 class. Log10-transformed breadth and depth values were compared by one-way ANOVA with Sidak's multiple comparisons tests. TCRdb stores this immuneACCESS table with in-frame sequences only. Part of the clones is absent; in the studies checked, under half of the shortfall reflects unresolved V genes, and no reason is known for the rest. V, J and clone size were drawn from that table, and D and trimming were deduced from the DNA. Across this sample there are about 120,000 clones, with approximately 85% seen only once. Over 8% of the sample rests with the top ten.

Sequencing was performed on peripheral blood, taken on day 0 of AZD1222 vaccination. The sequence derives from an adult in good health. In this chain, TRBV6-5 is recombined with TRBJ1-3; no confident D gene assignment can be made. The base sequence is TGTGCCAGCAGACTCACGGTGGGAAACACCATATATTTT. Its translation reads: CASRLTVGNTIYF.